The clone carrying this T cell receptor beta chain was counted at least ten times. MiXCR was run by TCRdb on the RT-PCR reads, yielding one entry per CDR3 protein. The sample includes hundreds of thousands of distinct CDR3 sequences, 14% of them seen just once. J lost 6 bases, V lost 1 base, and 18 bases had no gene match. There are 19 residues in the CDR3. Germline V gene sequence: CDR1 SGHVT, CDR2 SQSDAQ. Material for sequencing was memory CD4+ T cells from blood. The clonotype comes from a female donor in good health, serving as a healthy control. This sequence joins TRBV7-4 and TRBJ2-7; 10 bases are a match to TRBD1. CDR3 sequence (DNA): TGTGCCAGCAGCTTAGACCAGGACGTTAAGGGACAGGGGATGCCCGAGCAGTACTTC. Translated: CASSLDQDVKGQGMPEQYF.